A single sample gave rise to the 23 T cell receptor beta chains below, sequenced in a study of control samples from healthy donors and cancer patients. TCRdb's copy holds only in-frame clones and misses some; the assay was immunoSEQ multiplex PCR. The top ten hold about 4% of the sample, which has tens of thousands of clones, 87% seen once. The sample comprised blood. The origin of the receptors is a woman in her forties or fifties in good health.

This sequence joins TRBV5-1 and TRBJ1-4, with TRBD1 matching 9 bases. The V and J ends lost 4 bases and 8 bases, in that order; junction bases with no gene match: 9. The CDR3 contains 15 residues. Germline CDR1 is SGHRS and CDR2 is YFSETQ. The CDR3: CASSQTGTGREKLFF. The CDR3 DNA is TGCGCCAGCAGCCAGACCGGGACAGGGAGGGAAAAACTGTTTTTT.

This sequence joins TRBV4-1 and TRBJ1-2, with TRBD1 identical over 7 bases. V gave up 1 base and J gave up 4 bases; unmatched junction bases: 6. Germline lookup yields CDR1 MGHRA and CDR2 YSYEKL. This CDR3 has 15 residues. The CDR3 region has the DNA TGCGCCAGCAGCCAAGCCCAGGACAGGCCCTATGGCTACACCTTC. Protein product: CASSQAQDRPYGYTF.

V and J are TRBV2 and TRBJ2-7, with D maybe TRBD1 (6 bases). CDR3 size: 15 residues. V was shortened by 1 base and J by 4 bases, with 14 bases between the two germline ends. Per the germline V gene, CDR1 is SNHLY and CDR2 is FYNNEI. CDR3 DNA: TGTGCCAGCAGTGAAGTGTTGAGTGGGACATACGAGCAGTACTTC. Its translation is CASSEVLSGTYEQYF.

The V gene is TRBV28, the J gene TRBJ2-2, with 7 bases that match TRBD2. Germline V gene lookup returns CDR1 MDHEN and CDR2 SYDVKM. The ends lost 2 bases at V and 6 bases at J; junction bases unmatched: 9. CDR3 length: 16 amino acids. The chain's CDR3 is CASSLNGGSVPGELFF. Written as DNA, the CDR3 is TGTGCCAGCAGTTTAAATGGCGGGAGTGTCCCCGGGGAGCTGTTTTTT.

In its sample, this clone was seen a few times. The V and J genes are TRBV12-3 or TRBV12-4 and TRBJ2-7; D is undetermined. Trimming left V 6 bases short and J 6 bases short, with 9 bases between. The CDR3 is 11 residues long. The chain's CDR3 is CASSFGPEQYF. For the CDR3, the DNA is TGTGCCAGCAGCTTCGGGCCCGAGCAGTACTTC.

The chain is built from TRBV19 and TRBJ2-1, with D perhaps assigned TRBD1 or TRBD2 (5 bases each). Deletions cut 7 bases from V and 11 bases from J, with 24 bases between. CDR1 and CDR2 from the germline V gene are LNHDA and SQIVND (reference sequence). This CDR3 region has 15 residues. In nucleotides, the CDR3 is TGTGCCAGTACCACACCCGGGACCACAATAGAGAAGCAGTTCTTC. As protein: CASTTPGTTIEKQFF.

This clone was counted only a few times. The chain employs TRBV7-3 and TRBJ2-3, with 8 bases lining up with TRBD2. V lost 9 bases, J lost 3 bases, and 8 bases stayed unmatched. The CDR3 is made up of 14 amino acids. CDR1 is SGHTA and CDR2 is FQGTGA in the germline V gene. The CDR3 DNA is TGTGCCAGTAGGCCGGGCGGGAGGACAGATACGCAGTATTTT. It translates to CASRPGGRTDTQYF. The entire variable domain, with the rest obtained from reference TRBV7-3 and TRBJ2-3, is as follows: GAGVSQTPSNKVTEKGKYVELRCDPISGHTALYWYRQSLGQGPEFLIYFQGTGAADDSGLPNDRFFAVRPEGSVSTLKIQRTERGDSAVYLCASRPGGRTDTQYFGPGTRLTVL.

The chain employs TRBV30 and TRBJ1-1; no reliable D call. Deletions cut 2 bases from V and 1 base from J, with 11 bases between. The germline CDR1 and CDR2 sequences are GTSNPN and SVGIG (reference sequence). The CDR3 totals 14 residues. This chain's CDR3 is CAWSLGPTNTEAFF. CDR3 nucleotides: TGTGCCTGGAGTCTCGGGCCAACGAACACTGAAGCTTTCTTT.

This clone was detected once. The DNA for the CDR3 is TGTGCCAGCAGCGACTATGACCACCCGCAGTACTTC. Translation gives CASSDYDHPQYF. This chain uses TRBV4-2 with TRBJ2-7; the D gene is possibly TRBD2 (5 bases). V was pared by 5 bases and J by 9 bases, with 14 bases between. The CDR3 consists of 12 residues. Per germline, CDR1 LGHNA and CDR2 YNFKEQ.

The V and J genes are TRBV15 and TRBJ2-7; 8 bases are shared with TRBD2. J lost 3 bases, V lost 0 bases, and 10 bases had no gene match. Germline loops: CDR1 LNHNV, CDR2 YYDKDF (reference sequence). The CDR3 runs to 17 residues. CDR3 region: CATSRDPTGGKSYEQYF. Here the CDR3 DNA reads TGTGCCACCAGCAGAGATCCGACGGGAGGGAAGAGCTACGAGCAGTACTTC.

V is TRBV5-1 and J is TRBJ1-1; weak D call: TRBD1 (6 bases). CDR3 length: 14 amino acids. Germline loops: CDR1 SGHRS, CDR2 YFSETQ. V dropped 3 bases and J dropped 0 bases, with 9 bases sitting between them. The CDR3 region has the DNA TGCGCCAGCAGCTCAGGACAGATGAACACTGAAGCTTTCTTT. Translation gives CASSSGQMNTEAFF.

J is TRBJ1-5 and V is TRBV11-2, with TRBD1 as a possible D gene (5 bases). The CDR3 is 15 residues long. The germline CDR1 and CDR2 sequences are SGHAT and FQNNGV. V lost 2 bases to trimming and J lost 4 bases, with 12 bases between them. The CDR3 is CASSLSWGSNQPQHF. The CDR3 DNA is TGTGCCAGCAGCTTATCGTGGGGGAGTAATCAGCCCCAGCATTTT. Looking up the rest from reference TRBV11-2 and TRBJ1-5 gives the full variable domain: EAGVAQSPRYKIIEKRQSVAFWCNPISGHATLYWYQQILGQGPKLLIQFQNNGVVDDSQLPKDRFSAERLKGVDSTLKIQPAKLEDSAVYLCASSLSWGSNQPQHFGDGTRLSIL.

V gene TRBV4-2 combines with J gene TRBJ2-7, with 14 bases that match TRBD2. The CDR3 covers 17 residues. The germline CDR1 and CDR2 sequences are LGHNA and YNFKEQ. Trimming took 0 bases from V and 0 from J; bases not matched to a gene: 1. CDR3 region: CASSQEGTSGGSYEQYF. CDR3 in DNA: TGTGCCAGCAGCCAAGAAGGGACTAGCGGGGGCTCCTACGAGCAGTACTTC.

CDR3 residues: CATPQGRNQPQHF. The CDR3 region has the DNA TGTGCCACCCCCCAGGGACGCAATCAGCCCCAGCATTTT. The V and J genes are TRBV19 and TRBJ1-5, with a tentative D call TRBD1 (5 bases). The germline V gene encodes CDR1 LNHDA and CDR2 SQIVND (reference sequence). Trimming pared 10 bases from V and 2 bases from J, leaving 12 bases between. CDR3 length: 13 amino acids.

The chain combines TRBV4-1 with TRBJ1-5; 7 bases line up with TRBD1. The germline V gene has CDR1 MGHRA and CDR2 YSYEKL. The CDR3 spans 14 residues. J was trimmed by 7 bases and V by 2 bases; bases with no gene match: 5. The CDR3 is CASSQTGVNQPQHF. The CDR3 DNA follows: TGCGCCAGCAGCCAAACAGGGGTTAACCAGCCCCAGCATTTT.

V and J are TRBV28 and TRBJ1-1; D unresolved. V was pared by 6 bases and J by 8 bases, with 22 bases between. CDR3 length equals 15 residues. Germline V CDR1 and CDR2: MDHEN, SYDVKM. As DNA, the CDR3 is TGTGCCAGCAGCATCCACTTGGACGGGGAAAGAGAAGCTTTCTTT. It encodes CASSIHLDGEREAFF.

This clone was detected only once. In DNA, the CDR3 is TGTGCCAGCAGCTTCAGTGGCAGAGAAGAGACCCAGTACTTC. Amino acids: CASSFSGREETQYF. The chain joins TRBV11-3 to TRBJ2-5; D gene ambiguous. The germline V gene encodes CDR1 SGHNT and CDR2 YENEEA. Trimming pared 3 bases from V and 3 bases from J, leaving 11 bases between. This CDR3 region has 14 residues.

The chain has TRBV7-3 and TRBJ2-2; D gene uncertain. Germline lookup yields CDR1 SGHTA and CDR2 FQGTGA. The CDR3 loop spans 14 amino acids. V was shortened by 2 bases and J by 1 base, with 5 bases between the two germline ends. DNA of the CDR3: TGTGCCAGCAGCTTACTCGGGAACACCGGGGAGCTGTTTTTT. Translation: CASSLLGNTGELFF.

This chain joins TRBV3-1 (or the pseudogene TRBV3-2) and TRBJ2-1; 12 positions agree with TRBD2. From germline, CDR1 is LGHDT and CDR2 YNNKEL (reference sequence). Trimming at V came to 1 base and at J to 7 bases, leaving 8 bases not matched to a gene. There are 17 residues in the CDR3. CDR3 protein: CASSQGLAGAEGNEQFF. As DNA, the CDR3 is TGTGCCAGCAGCCAAGGACTAGCGGGAGCGGAGGGGAATGAGCAGTTCTTC.

This chain joins TRBV19 and TRBJ1-2; perhaps TRBD1 as D (5 bases). This CDR3 is 14 amino acids long. V was clipped by 4 bases and J by 4 bases, with 13 bases between them. The germline gives CDR1 LNHDA, CDR2 SQIVND (reference sequence). In DNA, the CDR3 is TGTGCCAGTAGTACCTCACGGGACCTCTATGGCTACACCTTC. It yields the protein CASSTSRDLYGYTF.

This chain uses TRBV4-1 with TRBJ2-7; 7 bases line up with TRBD2. Germline V gives CDR1 MGHRA, CDR2 YSYEKL. V shed 0 bases and J 5 bases; nucleotides not matched to a gene: 1. The CDR3 contains 13 residues. The DNA of the CDR3 is TGCGCCAGCAGCCAAGAGAGCGGGAACGAGCAGTACTTC. Translating it yields CASSQESGNEQYF.

This clone came up a few times. The V and J genes are TRBV19 and TRBJ2-1; 10 nucleotides align to TRBD2. V shed 5 bases and J 9 bases; nucleotides not matched to a gene: 10. Germline V CDR1 and CDR2: LNHDA, SQIVND (reference sequence). The CDR3 runs 15 residues. The CDR3 here is CASSVLAGVSSEQFF. CDR3 DNA: TGTGCCAGTAGTGTTCTAGCGGGAGTCTCGAGTGAGCAGTTCTTC.

The CDR3 DNA reads TGTGCCATCAGTGTAGGTGCGGGAGGTGAGGGTGAGCAGTTCTTC. It translates to CAISVGAGGEGEQFF. The chain links TRBV10-3 to TRBJ2-1, with TRBD2 matching over 8 bases. CDR3 size: 15 residues. J was trimmed by 9 bases and V by 4 bases; bases with no gene match: 11. Germline lookup yields CDR1 ENHRY and CDR2 SYGVKD.